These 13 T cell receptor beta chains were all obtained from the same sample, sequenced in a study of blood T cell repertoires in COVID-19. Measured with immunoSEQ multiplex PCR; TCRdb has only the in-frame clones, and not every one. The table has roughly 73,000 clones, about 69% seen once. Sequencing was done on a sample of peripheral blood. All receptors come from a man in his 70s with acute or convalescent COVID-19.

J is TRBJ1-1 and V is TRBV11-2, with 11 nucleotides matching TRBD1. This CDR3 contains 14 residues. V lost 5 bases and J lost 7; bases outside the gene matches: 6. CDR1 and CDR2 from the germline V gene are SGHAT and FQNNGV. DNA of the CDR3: TGTGCCAGCAGCCCCGGACAGGGGGCGGGTGAAGCTTTCTTT. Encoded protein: CASSPGQGAGEAFF.

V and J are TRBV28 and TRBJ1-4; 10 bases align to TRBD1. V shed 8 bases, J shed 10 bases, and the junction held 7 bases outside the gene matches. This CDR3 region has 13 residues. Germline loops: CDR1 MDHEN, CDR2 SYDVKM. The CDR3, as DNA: TGTGCCAGCCTCTGGACAGGGGGTTCAAAACTGTTTTTT. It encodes CASLWTGGSKLFF.

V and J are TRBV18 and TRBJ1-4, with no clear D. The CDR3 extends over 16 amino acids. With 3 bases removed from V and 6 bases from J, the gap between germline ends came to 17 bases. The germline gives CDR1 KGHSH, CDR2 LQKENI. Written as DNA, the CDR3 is TGTGCCAGCTCACCTTATACGGGAGAAACCGATGAAAAACTGTTTTTT. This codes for CASSPYTGETDEKLFF. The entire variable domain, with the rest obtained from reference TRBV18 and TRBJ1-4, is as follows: NAGVMQNPRHLVRRRGQEARLRCSPMKGHSHVYWYRQLPEEGLKFMVYLQKENIIDESGMPKERFSAEFPKEGPSILRIQQVVRGDSAAYFCASSPYTGETDEKLFFGSGTQLSVL.

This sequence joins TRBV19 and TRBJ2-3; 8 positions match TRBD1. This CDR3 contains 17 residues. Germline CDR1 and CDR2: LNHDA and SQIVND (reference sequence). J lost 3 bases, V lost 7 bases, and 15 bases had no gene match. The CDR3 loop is CASTTRWAGGATDTQYF. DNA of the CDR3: TGTGCCAGTACCACCAGGTGGGCAGGGGGCGCGACAGATACGCAGTATTTT.

The CDR3 DNA follows: TGTGCCATCAGTGGGACAGGGGGCGATCAGGACATTCAGTACTTC. Translating it yields CAISGTGGDQDIQYF. V usage is TRBV10-3 and J usage is TRBJ2-4; 11 nucleotides align to TRBD1. The CDR3 length is 15 residues. The J segment lost 8 bases and the V segment lost 4 bases, leaving 7 bases of the junction unmatched. CDR1 is ENHRY and CDR2 is SYGVKD in the germline V gene.

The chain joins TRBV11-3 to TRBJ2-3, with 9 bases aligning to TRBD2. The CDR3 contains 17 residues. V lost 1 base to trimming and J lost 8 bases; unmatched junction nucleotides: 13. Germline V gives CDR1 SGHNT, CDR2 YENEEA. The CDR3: CASSLVGTSSNVGTQYF. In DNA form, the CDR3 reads TGTGCCAGCAGCTTAGTGGGGACTAGCAGCAATGTGGGTACGCAGTATTTT.

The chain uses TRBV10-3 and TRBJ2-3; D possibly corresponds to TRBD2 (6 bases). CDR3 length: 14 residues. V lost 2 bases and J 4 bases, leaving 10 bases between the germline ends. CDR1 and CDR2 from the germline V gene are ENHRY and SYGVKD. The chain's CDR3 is CAISEPGGADTQYF. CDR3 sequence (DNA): TGTGCCATCAGTGAGCCCGGAGGGGCAGATACGCAGTATTTT.

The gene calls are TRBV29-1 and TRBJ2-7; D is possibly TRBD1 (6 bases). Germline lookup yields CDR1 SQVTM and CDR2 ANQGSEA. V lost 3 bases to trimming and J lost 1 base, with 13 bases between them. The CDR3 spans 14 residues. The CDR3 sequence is CSVDDTDRSYEQYF. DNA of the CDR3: TGCAGCGTTGATGATACGGACAGATCCTACGAGCAGTACTTC.

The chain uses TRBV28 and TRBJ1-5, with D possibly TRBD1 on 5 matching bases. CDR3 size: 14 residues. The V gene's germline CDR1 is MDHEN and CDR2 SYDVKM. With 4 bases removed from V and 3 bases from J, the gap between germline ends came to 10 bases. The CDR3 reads CASSSDSPNQPQHF. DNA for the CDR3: TGTGCCAGCAGTTCCGACAGCCCCAATCAGCCCCAGCATTTT. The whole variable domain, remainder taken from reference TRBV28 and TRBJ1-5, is DVKVTQSSRYLVKRTGEKVFLECVQDMDHENMFWYRQDPGLGLRLIYFSYDVKMKEKGDIPEGYSVSREKKERFSLILESASTNQTSMYLCASSSDSPNQPQHFGDGTRLSIL.

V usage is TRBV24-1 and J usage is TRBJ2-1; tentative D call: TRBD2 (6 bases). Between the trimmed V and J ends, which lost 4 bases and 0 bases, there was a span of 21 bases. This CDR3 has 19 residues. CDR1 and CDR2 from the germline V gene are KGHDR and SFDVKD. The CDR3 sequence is CATSDLASGLGSSYNEQFF. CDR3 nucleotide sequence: TGTGCCACCAGTGACCTGGCGAGCGGGTTGGGAAGCTCCTACAATGAGCAGTTCTTC.

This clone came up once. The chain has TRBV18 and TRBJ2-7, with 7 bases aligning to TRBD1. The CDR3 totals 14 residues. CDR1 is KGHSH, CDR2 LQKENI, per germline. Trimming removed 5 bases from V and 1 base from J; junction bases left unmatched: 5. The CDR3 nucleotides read TGTGCCAGCTCAAAGGGGACAGCGTCCTACGAGCAGTACTTC. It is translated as CASSKGTASYEQYF.

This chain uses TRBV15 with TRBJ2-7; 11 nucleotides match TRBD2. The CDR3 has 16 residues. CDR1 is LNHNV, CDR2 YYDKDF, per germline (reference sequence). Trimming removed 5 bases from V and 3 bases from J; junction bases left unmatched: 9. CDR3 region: CATSSYETSGNYEQYF. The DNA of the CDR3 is TGTGCCACCAGCTCCTACGAGACTAGCGGGAACTACGAGCAGTACTTC.

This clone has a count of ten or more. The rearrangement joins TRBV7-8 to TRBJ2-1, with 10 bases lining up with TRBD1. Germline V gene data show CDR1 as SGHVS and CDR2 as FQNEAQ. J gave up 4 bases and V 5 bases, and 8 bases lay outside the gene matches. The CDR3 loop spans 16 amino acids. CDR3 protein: CASSPMAGQGYNEQFF. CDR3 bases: TGTGCCAGCAGCCCCATGGCGGGACAGGGGTACAATGAGCAGTTCTTC.